Following are 32 T cell receptor beta chains from one sample sequenced in a study of Ad26.COV2.S vaccination and SARS-CoV-2 variants. Libraries were prepared by immunoSEQ multiplex PCR; TCRdb keeps only in-frame clonotypes and omits some of them. In the table there are about 370,000 clones, roughly nine tenths of which are singletons. Documented treatment: over 15 received Ad26.COV2.S at low or high dose, single or two shots; roughly five received placebo; per-sample allocation not given. Repertoires come from day 63 after the first vaccine or placebo injection. Sequenced material: peripheral blood, taken in a trial of Ad26.COV2.S vaccine versus placebo. These receptors were taken from a person between 18 and 65 years old who received the Ad26.COV2.S COVID-19 vaccine or a placebo.

This sequence joins TRBV6-4 and TRBJ1-1; the D is unclear. CDR1 is MRHNA, CDR2 SNTAGT, per germline. The CDR3 sequence is 13 residues long. The V end lost 3 bases, the J end lost 2 bases, and 7 bases lay between the germline ends. Here the CDR3 reads CASSEEINTEAFF. The DNA of the CDR3 is TGTGCCAGCAGTGAGGAGATTAACACTGAAGCTTTCTTT.

This chain links TRBV5-1 with TRBJ1-2, with D possibly matching TRBD1 (5 bases). Trimming removed 1 base at V and 0 bases at J, with 16 bases between. Germline V gene data show CDR1 as SGHRS and CDR2 as YFSETQ. CDR3 length: 17 amino acids. Here the CDR3 DNA reads TGCGCCAGCAGCTTGTTCGGGCGGGGGATGGCTAACTATGGCTACACCTTC. This sequence encodes CASSLFGRGMANYGYTF. Full variable domain (rest looked up from reference TRBV5-1 and TRBJ1-2): KAGVTQTPRYLIKTRGQQVTLSCSPISGHRSVSWYQQTPGQGLQFLFEYFSETQRNKGNFPGRFSGRQFSNSRSEMNVSTLELGDSALYLCASSLFGRGMANYGYTFGSGTRLTVV.

V is TRBV10-1 and J is TRBJ1-1, with D possibly matching TRBD1 (5 bases). Per the germline V gene, CDR1 is WNHNN and CDR2 is SYGVQD (reference sequence). This CDR3 comprises 14 residues. V was pared by 3 bases and J by 3 bases, with 11 bases between. CDR3 in DNA: TGCGCCAGCAGTGATGGGGGGGAGGACACTGAAGCTTTCTTT. Protein: CASSDGGEDTEAFF.

This sequence joins TRBV7-9 and TRBJ2-1; D is unresolved. From germline, CDR1 is SEHNR and CDR2 FQNEAQ (reference sequence). Trimming removed 5 bases at V and 3 bases at J, with 11 bases between. The CDR3 has 14 residues. DNA for the CDR3: TGTGCCAGCAGCAAGACAACCCTCTACAATGAGCAGTTCTTC. Residues: CASSKTTLYNEQFF.

This chain uses TRBV6-1 with TRBJ2-5; D is ambiguous. Trimming left V 3 bases short and J 3 bases short, with 14 bases between. This CDR3 region has 15 residues. Germline V lookup: CDR1 MNHNS, CDR2 SASEGT. In nucleotides, the CDR3 is TGTGCCAGCAGTGATTCCCCGACCGGAGAAGAGACCCAGTACTTC. Its protein product is CASSDSPTGEETQYF.

The V and J genes are TRBV7-2 and TRBJ1-2; D call uncertain. Trimming cost V 1 base and J 7 bases, with 10 bases left between them. The CDR3 sequence is 13 residues long. The germline gives CDR1 SGHTA, CDR2 FQGNSA. This CDR3 is CASSLESGSGYTF. Here the CDR3 DNA reads TGTGCCAGCAGCTTAGAATCGGGGTCTGGCTACACCTTC.

The chain has TRBV12-3 or TRBV12-4 and TRBJ1-2; D is uncertain. Trimming removed 7 bases from V and 3 bases from J, with 9 bases in between. CDR3 length: 12 residues. CDR3 DNA sequence: TGTGCCAGCACCAGGACGGACTATGGCTACACCTTC. This codes for CASTRTDYGYTF.

The CDR3 DNA follows: TGTGCCAGCAGTTTATCGGGGGGCTATGGCTACACCTTC. Translated, it gives CASSLSGGYGYTF. The chain links TRBV12-3 or TRBV12-4 to TRBJ1-2; D possibly corresponds to TRBD1 (5 bases). V was trimmed by 2 bases and J by 4 bases, leaving 8 bases between them. The CDR3 has 13 residues.

The chain has TRBV9 and TRBJ1-2, with 7 bases aligning to TRBD1. CDR1 is SGDLS and CDR2 is YYNGEE in the germline V gene. V dropped 0 bases and J dropped 8; count of bases not matched to a gene: 4. CDR3 length equals 13 residues. The CDR3 loop is CASSVGQGWGYTF. The CDR3 region has the DNA TGTGCCAGCAGCGTAGGACAGGGCTGGGGCTACACCTTC.

The V and J genes are TRBV2 and TRBJ1-2, with 8 bases that match TRBD1. Germline V gives CDR1 SNHLY, CDR2 FYNNEI. Trimming took 6 bases from V and 4 from J; bases not matched to a gene: 7. This CDR3 contains 14 residues. CDR3 sequence: CASRGQGGPYGYTF. As DNA, the CDR3 is TGTGCCAGCAGAGGACAGGGAGGCCCCTATGGCTACACCTTC.

The chain combines TRBV24-1 with TRBJ2-3; 8 bases are shared with TRBD2. V lost 3 bases and J lost 2; bases outside the gene matches: 6. This CDR3 is 16 amino acids long. Germline loops: CDR1 KGHDR, CDR2 SFDVKD. The CDR3 is CATSDAAGAYTDTQYF. CDR3 coding DNA: TGTGCCACCAGTGATGCAGCGGGGGCGTACACAGATACGCAGTATTTT.

The rearrangement uses TRBV2 and TRBJ1-6; no clear D gene. Germline lookup yields CDR1 SNHLY and CDR2 FYNNEI. CDR3 size: 12 residues. V was trimmed by 5 bases and J by 5 bases, leaving 4 bases between them. The CDR3 sequence: CASSLDNSPLHF. CDR3 bases: TGTGCCAGCAGTCTTGATAATTCACCCCTCCACTTT. Full variable domain (outside the CDR3, taken from reference TRBV2 and TRBJ1-6): EPEVTQTPSHQVTQMGQEVILRCVPISNHLYFYWYRQILGQKVEFLVSFYNNEISEKSEIFDDQFSVERPDGSNFTLKIRSTKLEDSAMYFCASSLDNSPLHFGNGTRLTVT.

This rearrangement joins TRBV12-3 or TRBV12-4 to TRBJ1-2; D not resolved. The CDR3 has 13 amino acids. V lost 6 bases to trimming and J lost 4 bases, with 12 bases between them. The CDR3 here is CASSPGIPYGYTF. DNA of the CDR3: TGTGCCAGCAGCCCCGGGATCCCCTATGGCTACACCTTC.

The chain has TRBV6-6 and TRBJ2-6; the match to TRBD1 covers 7 bases. Germline CDR1 MNHNY, CDR2 SVGAGI (reference sequence). V was pared by 6 bases and J by 0 bases, with 2 bases of the junction left unmatched. The CDR3 sequence is 15 residues long. CDR3 sequence reads: CASRGTVSGANVLTF. The CDR3 DNA is TGTGCCAGCAGAGGGACAGTCTCTGGGGCCAACGTCCTGACTTTC.

This chain uses TRBV27 with TRBJ1-2; 9 bases align to TRBD1. The CDR3 is made up of 13 amino acids. The germline CDR1 and CDR2 sequences are MNHEY and SMNVEV (reference sequence). J was trimmed by 7 bases and V by 0 bases; bases with no gene match: 0. CDR3 in DNA: TGTGCCAGCAGTTTATCGGACAGGGGTGGCTACACCTTC. Amino acids: CASSLSDRGGYTF.

The chain has TRBV3-1 (or the pseudogene TRBV3-2) and TRBJ2-2; TRBD2 might be the D (7 bases). The ends were cut back, 4 bases at V and 6 bases at J, with 15 bases in the middle. CDR1 LGHDT and CDR2 YNNKEL come from the germline V gene (reference sequence). The CDR3 covers 15 residues. This CDR3 is CASSPLGGGPGELFF. Here the CDR3 DNA reads TGTGCCAGCAGCCCGTTGGGGGGGGGCCCCGGGGAGCTGTTTTTT.

The chain uses TRBV6-2 or TRBV6-3 and TRBJ2-7; 9 bases fit TRBD2. V gave up 2 bases and J gave up 3 bases; unmatched junction bases: 5. CDR1 MNHEY and CDR2 SVGEGT come from the germline V gene. The CDR3 spans 15 residues. In nucleotides, the CDR3 is TGTGCCAGCAGTTACCGGCAGCGGGGGGACTACGAGCAGTACTTC. Translating gives CASSYRQRGDYEQYF.

The CDR3 loop reads CASSLQSGAASSGYTF. The DNA for the CDR3 is TGTGCCAGCAGCTTACAATCGGGGGCAGCTTCGTCGGGCTACACCTTC. This rearrangement joins TRBV7-2 to TRBJ1-2, with D perhaps TRBD1 (6 bases). Trimming removed 2 bases at V and 8 bases at J, with 21 bases between. From germline, CDR1 is SGHTA and CDR2 FQGNSA. CDR3 length: 16 amino acids.

This clone was detected only a few times. This sequence joins TRBV25-1 and TRBJ1-6, with 7 bases that match TRBD1. The CDR3 loop spans 17 amino acids. With 2 bases clipped from V and 7 bases from J, the junction kept 11 bases outside the gene matches. From germline, CDR1 is MGHDK and CDR2 SYGVNS. In nucleotides, the CDR3 is TGTGCCAGCAGTGAACCCCGCACGGACAGGTTCAATTCACCCCTCCACTTT. It encodes CASSEPRTDRFNSPLHF.

This rearrangement joins TRBV7-9 to TRBJ1-4, with D unresolved. The CDR3 is 13 amino acids. Per germline, CDR1 SEHNR and CDR2 FQNEAQ (reference sequence). Trimming cost V 1 base and J 14 bases, with 14 bases left between them. In DNA, the CDR3 is TGTGCCAGCAGCTTAGAGGAGTCCTCGGGGCTGTTTTTT. It yields the protein CASSLEESSGLFF.

This rearrangement joins TRBV10-2 to TRBJ1-5; no clear D. In germline, CDR1 is WSHSY, CDR2 SAAADI. Deletions cut 2 bases from V and 8 bases from J, with 19 bases between. The CDR3 has 16 amino acids. CDR3 loop: CASSESTRAGKEPQHF. Written as DNA, the CDR3 is TGCGCCAGCAGTGAGAGTACGAGGGCAGGAAAGGAGCCCCAGCATTTT.

The rearrangement joins TRBV7-9 to TRBJ1-5; a possible D gene is TRBD1 (5 bases). The CDR3 spans 14 residues. V was cut by 6 bases and J by 7 bases, with 16 bases left in between. The germline gives CDR1 SEHNR, CDR2 FQNEAQ (reference sequence). The CDR3 nucleotides are TGTGCCAGCAGTTGGGGGGGATCGGGGCAGCCCCAGCATTTT. Protein: CASSWGGSGQPQHF.

The genes are TRBV6-5 and TRBJ1-2; 9 bases map to TRBD1. The CDR3 has 15 residues. The germline CDR1 and CDR2 sequences are MNHEY and SVGAGI. V trimming: 6 bases; J trimming: 1 base; junction bases outside the gene matches: 6. The CDR3 DNA follows: TGTGCCAGCAGGGGGACAGGGTCAGATAACTATGGCTACACCTTC. Residues: CASRGTGSDNYGYTF.

The gene calls are TRBV5-1 and TRBJ2-3, with a possible D match to TRBD2 (7 bases). CDR1 and CDR2 from the germline V gene are SGHRS and YFSETQ. This CDR3 is built from 16 residues. The ends were cut back, 0 bases at V and 5 bases at J, with 16 bases in the middle. For the CDR3, the DNA is TGCGCCAGCAGCTTGGATGGCGGGGGCCGGATAGATACGCAGTATTTT. It codes for CASSLDGGGRIDTQYF. The variable domain in full, completed from reference TRBV5-1 and TRBJ2-3, reads KAGVTQTPRYLIKTRGQQVTLSCSPISGHRSVSWYQQTPGQGLQFLFEYFSETQRNKGNFPGRFSGRQFSNSRSEMNVSTLELGDSALYLCASSLDGGGRIDTQYFGPGTRLTVL.

The chain combines TRBV11-2 with TRBJ1-1; D is ambiguous. V lost 2 bases, J lost 1 base, and 11 bases lay in between. The CDR3 extends over 15 amino acids. Germline values: CDR1 SGHAT, CDR2 FQNNGV. The CDR3 loop is CASSLYGVTNTEAFF. The CDR3 nucleotides are TGTGCCAGCAGCTTATACGGGGTAACGAACACTGAAGCTTTCTTT. Looking up the rest from reference TRBV11-2 and TRBJ1-1 gives the full variable domain: EAGVAQSPRYKIIEKRQSVAFWCNPISGHATLYWYQQILGQGPKLLIQFQNNGVVDDSQLPKDRFSAERLKGVDSTLKIQPAKLEDSAVYLCASSLYGVTNTEAFFGQGTRLTVV.

The J gene is TRBJ1-1, the V gene TRBV6-5; D is perhaps TRBD1 (5 bases). The CDR3 contains 14 residues. Trimming removed 5 bases at V and 8 bases at J, with 18 bases between. Per germline, CDR1 MNHEY and CDR2 SVGAGI. CDR3 amino acids: CASSSRVGAYEAFF. CDR3 DNA sequence: TGTGCCAGCAGTAGCAGGGTAGGGGCCTACGAAGCTTTCTTT.

This clone occurred once. The chain is built from TRBV4-1 and TRBJ1-5; TRBD1 is a possible D gene (5 bases). Germline lookup yields CDR1 MGHRA and CDR2 YSYEKL. V lost 2 bases and J 0 bases, leaving 14 bases between the germline ends. The CDR3 runs 17 residues. CDR3 sequence reads: CASSQRGMGLSNQPQHF. The CDR3 DNA is TGCGCCAGCAGCCAAAGGGGTATGGGGCTTAGCAATCAGCCCCAGCATTTT.

The J gene is TRBJ2-5, the V gene TRBV6-6; D might be TRBD1 (6 bases). The V gene lost 6 bases and the J gene lost 2 bases, with 13 bases spanning the gap. The CDR3 length is 14 residues. CDR1 and CDR2 (germline): MNHNY, SVGAGI (reference sequence). DNA of the CDR3: TGTGCCAGCAGCTCCGGGACAAGACAAGAGACCCAGTACTTC. As protein: CASSSGTRQETQYF.

The V gene is TRBV5-6, the J gene TRBJ2-1, with 9 bases identical to TRBD1. V shed 5 bases, J shed 7 bases, and the junction held 10 bases outside the gene matches. The CDR3 runs to 15 residues. CDR1 and CDR2 (germline): SGHDT, YYEEEE. In DNA, the CDR3 is TGTGCCAGCAGGGGAACCGGGACAGGGAAAAATGAGCAGTTCTTC. Translated: CASRGTGTGKNEQFF. Full variable domain (rest looked up from reference TRBV5-6 and TRBJ2-1): DAGVTQSPTHLIKTRGQQVTLRCSPKSGHDTVSWYQQALGQGPQFIFQYYEEEERQRGNFPDRFSGHQFPNYSSELNVNALLLGDSALYLCASRGTGTGKNEQFFGPGTRLTVL.

The chain recombines TRBV7-9 with TRBJ1-1, with D maybe TRBD1 (6 bases). V gave up 5 bases and J gave up 7 bases, with 11 bases separating them. The CDR3 has 12 residues. In germline, CDR1 is SEHNR, CDR2 FQNEAQ (reference sequence). CDR3: CASSTRQDEAFF. CDR3 nucleotides: TGTGCCAGCAGCACCCGACAGGATGAAGCTTTCTTT.

The genes are TRBV24-1 and TRBJ2-5, with 12 bases identical to TRBD1. The V segment lost 5 bases and the J segment 5 bases; nucleotides outside the gene matches: 2. Germline loops: CDR1 KGHDR, CDR2 SFDVKD. There are 14 residues in the CDR3. DNA of the CDR3: TGTGCCACCAGTGCGGGACAGGGGGCCGAGACCCAGTACTTC. It yields the protein CATSAGQGAETQYF.

The CDR3 loop reads CASSFLIGELFF. CDR3 DNA: TGTGCCAGCAGTTTTCTTATCGGGGAGCTGTTTTTT. The chain joins TRBV12-3 or TRBV12-4 to TRBJ2-2; D is unclear. Trimming cost V 3 bases and J 7 bases, with 6 bases left between them. The CDR3 consists of 12 residues.